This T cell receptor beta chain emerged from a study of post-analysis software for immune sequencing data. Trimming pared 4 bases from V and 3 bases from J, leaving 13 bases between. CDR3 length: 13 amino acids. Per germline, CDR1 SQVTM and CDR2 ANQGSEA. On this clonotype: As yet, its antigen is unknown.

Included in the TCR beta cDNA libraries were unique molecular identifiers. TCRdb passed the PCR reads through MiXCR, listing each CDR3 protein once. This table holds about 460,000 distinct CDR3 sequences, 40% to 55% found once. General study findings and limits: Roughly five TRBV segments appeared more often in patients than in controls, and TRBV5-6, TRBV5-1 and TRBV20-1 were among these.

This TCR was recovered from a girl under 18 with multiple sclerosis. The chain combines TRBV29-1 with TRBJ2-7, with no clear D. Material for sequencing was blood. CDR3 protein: CSVAAGLDYEQYF. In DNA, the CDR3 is TGCAGCGTTGCAGCTGGGTTGGACTACGAGCAGTACTTC.